This TCR beta chain is drawn from a study of blood T cell repertoires in COVID-19. Losses at the gene ends were 4 bases for V and 2 bases for J; bases not matched to a gene: 16. This CDR3 contains 21 residues. Germline CDR1 is LGHDT and CDR2 is YNNKEL (reference sequence). Data came from immunoSEQ multiplex PCR; TCRdb stores just in-frame clones and leaves some out. The sample lists roughly 100,000 clones, 80% to 85% occurring once. The TCR was taken from a woman aged 80 or over with acute or convalescent COVID-19. The specimen was peripheral blood. This rearrangement joins TRBV3-1 (or the pseudogene TRBV3-2) to TRBJ2-3; TRBD2 matches at 15 bases. DNA of the CDR3: TGTGCCAGCAGCCTCAGGACTAGCGGGAGGGCAAGGTGGGGTTCCACAGATACGCAGTATTTT. Protein sequence: CASSLRTSGRARWGSTDTQYF.